This note documents a single TCR beta chain sequence. The antigen is undetermined. V was clipped by 4 bases and J by 1 base, with 4 bases between them. The CDR3 length is 12 residues. Germline V gene sequence: CDR1 MGHDK, CDR2 SYGVNS. TCRdb's copy holds only in-frame clones and misses some; the assay was immunoSEQ multiplex PCR. In the table there are tens of thousands of clones, 55% to 70% of which are singletons. The data were taken from a study of cytotoxic CD8 clonotypes in ibrutinib-treated CLL. Overall study results and limits: Clonality increased with ibrutinib response but returned toward baseline at progression.

The sequencing here drew on PBMCs, taken at disease progression, from a patient treated with ibrutinib. The TCR was taken from a human donor with chronic lymphocytic leukemia. The V call is TRBV25-1, the J call TRBJ1-1; no firm D call. DNA of the CDR3: TGTGCCAGCAGTGGCGGGAACACTGAAGCTTTCTTT. This codes for CASSGGNTEAFF.